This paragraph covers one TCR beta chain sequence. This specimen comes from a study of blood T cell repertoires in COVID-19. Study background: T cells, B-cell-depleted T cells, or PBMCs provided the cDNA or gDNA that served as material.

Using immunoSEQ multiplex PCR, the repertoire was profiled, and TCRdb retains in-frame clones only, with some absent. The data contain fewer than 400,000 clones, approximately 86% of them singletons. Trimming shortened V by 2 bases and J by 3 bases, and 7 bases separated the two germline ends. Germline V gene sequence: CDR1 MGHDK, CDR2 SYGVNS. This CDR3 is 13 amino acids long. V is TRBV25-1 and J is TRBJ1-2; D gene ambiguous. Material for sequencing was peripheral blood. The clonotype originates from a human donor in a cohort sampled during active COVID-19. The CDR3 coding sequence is TGTGCCAGCAGTGAAGGGCTTGACTATGGCTACACCTTC. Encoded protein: CASSEGLDYGYTF.